One and the same sample provided the 6 T cell receptor beta chains below, sequenced in a study of cytomegalovirus exposure and HLA in healthy donors. A multiplex PCR was run with 60 Vbeta primers and 13 Jbeta primers. The data were produced by immunoSEQ multiplex PCR, yet TCRdb's version contains in-frame clones alone and is incomplete. The sample holds some 170,000 clones, about 75% seen once. Sequencing was performed on PBMCs. The source of these receptors is a man aged 35 to 55 in good health and CMV-seropositive.

This clone was recorded only once. The chain recombines TRBV5-8 with TRBJ2-1, with 13 nucleotides matching TRBD2. Per germline, CDR1 SGHTS and CDR2 YDEGEE. The junction had 5 bases not matched to a gene; V was cut back by 4 bases and J by 7 bases. The CDR3 loop spans 15 amino acids. Here the CDR3 reads CASSPPGLAGNEQFF. Here the CDR3 DNA reads TGTGCCAGCAGCCCTCCGGGACTAGCGGGGAATGAGCAGTTCTTC. Complete variable domain (other parts from reference TRBV5-8 and TRBJ2-1): EAGVTQSPTHLIKTRGQQATLRCSPISGHTSVYWYQQALGLGLQFLLWYDEGEERNRGNFPPRFSGRQFPNYSSELNVNALELEDSALYLCASSPPGLAGNEQFFGPGTRLTVL.

The genes are TRBV2 and TRBJ1-1; D is unclear. Trimming pared 7 bases from V and 3 bases from J, leaving 6 bases between. The germline gives CDR1 SNHLY, CDR2 FYNNEI. The CDR3 loop spans 11 amino acids. CDR3 sequence: CASTFDTEAFF. In DNA form, the CDR3 reads TGTGCCAGCACTTTCGACACTGAAGCTTTCTTT.

This clone has only a few counts. This chain joins TRBV11-2 and TRBJ1-4; D unclear. V was clipped by 1 base and J by 0 bases, with 3 bases between them. The CDR3 runs to 14 residues. Germline V gene data show CDR1 as SGHAT and CDR2 as FQNNGV. The CDR3 is CASSLAATNEKLFF. The CDR3 nucleotides read TGTGCCAGCAGCTTAGCAGCAACTAATGAAAAACTGTTTTTT.

The chain combines TRBV28 with TRBJ2-3; 7 bases line up with TRBD2. V dropped 4 bases and J dropped 1; count of bases not matched to a gene: 5. CDR1 and CDR2 from the germline V gene are MDHEN and SYDVKM. The CDR3 consists of 15 residues. The DNA of the CDR3 is TGTGCCAGCAGTTCTTATACTAGCGGCACAGATACGCAGTATTTT. Protein sequence: CASSSYTSGTDTQYF.

This clone came up a few times. This rearrangement joins TRBV6-6 to TRBJ2-7; TRBD2 might be the D (5 bases). V was cut by 6 bases and J by 0 bases, with 9 bases left in between. This CDR3 contains 13 residues. CDR1 MNHNY and CDR2 SVGAGI come from the germline V gene (reference sequence). The DNA for the CDR3 is TGTGCCAGCAGCCTAGCCTTCTCCTACGAGCAGTACTTC. It is translated as CASSLAFSYEQYF.

The rearrangement uses TRBV25-1 and TRBJ1-4, with 8 bases matching TRBD1. Germline CDR1 reads MGHDK; CDR2 reads SYGVNS. Unmatched junction bases numbered 12, after V lost 8 bases and J lost 7 bases. The CDR3 sequence is 15 residues long. CDR3 DNA sequence: TGTGCCAGCGCGGCTCACAGGGGGTCGGGTGAAAAACTGTTTTTT. Its protein is CASAAHRGSGEKLFF.